The sample holds many counts of the clone carrying this T cell receptor beta chain. As yet, its antigen is unknown. The study drew its donors from healthy HIV-negative adults without recent acute infections or vaccinations. This record belongs to a study of shared clonotypes between healthy human individuals. Study-level findings and limits: Sampling used blood alone; tissue repertoires probably differ.

CDR1 is SGHNT, CDR2 YYREEE, per germline (reference sequence). The CDR3 has 14 amino acids. With 1 base removed from V and 8 bases from J, the gap between germline ends came to 15 bases. Splitting of each subset's genomic DNA was done evenly across several immunoSEQ plates. Here immunoSEQ multiplex PCR was the method, and the copy in TCRdb shows in-frame clones only, minus some. The sample carries some 92,000 clones, roughly half recorded once. This receptor was identified in a woman aged 35 to 49 in good health. Some clones in this sample may be carry-over from other donors' samples. The chain carries TRBV5-4 and TRBJ1-2; D possibly corresponds to TRBD1 (5 bases). The sequencing input was PBMCs. The CDR3 nucleotides are TGTGCCAGCAGCTTGCAGGTTGGGGGATACGGCTACACCTTC. Its protein is CASSLQVGGYGYTF.